Listed here is a single T cell receptor beta chain. Its antigen is unknown. Within one base of it there is no much larger clone, and no base qualities were kept. The protocol used for the library was the immunoSEQ multiplex PCR assay. In TCRdb, the immuneACCESS table is reduced to in-frame sequences with V and J assigned. These tables do not hold every clone; where another copy was compared, an unresolved V gene accounts for under half, and the others remain unexplained. The sample table shows 45,000 to 55,000 clones, and less than 85% are seen once. The ten top clones hold 11% of the sample. The sample belongs to a study of radiotherapy plus CTLA-4 blockade in lung cancer (dated by TCRdb to the late 2010s). The study in broad terms: Among the enrolled patients, approximately 17% had an objective response, and approximately 33% reached disease control.

The full study reports these points: The strongest predictors of response, as reported, were early dynamic changes in blood T cell clones along with a rise in serum interferon-beta after radiation. TCR clones derived from tumors expanded in peripheral blood after treatment with radiotherapy and ipilimumab.

The study evaluated CTLA-4 blockade (ipilimumab) given together with focal radiation therapy in patients who had chemo-refractory metastatic non-small-cell lung cancer. This sample comprised peripheral blood, obtained from a patient treated with radiotherapy plus ipilimumab. The receptor comes from a human donor with non-small cell lung cancer who had stable disease on radiotherapy plus ipilimumab.

The bases are TGTGCCAGCAGTTACAGGGGCCTCAATCAGCCCCAGCATTTT. It codes for CASSYRGLNQPQHF. The chain uses TRBV6-5 and TRBJ1-5, with TRBD1 tentatively as D gene (5 bases match). The CDR3 sequence holds 14 residues, the cysteine and phenylalanine included. Here the CDR3 DNA is all that survives: 42 bases in frame from base 1. Via the germline V gene, CDR1 is MNHEY and CDR2 SVGAGI. The trim is 2 bases for V and 3 bases for J, with a gap of 8 bases between the germline ends.